The present entry profiles one T cell receptor beta chain with its context. The antigen is undetermined. The germline gene is not matched at one end of the junction; a read error may be the cause. RNA and DNA were co-extracted from roughly 20-30 mg of unsorted bulk tissue. Those sampled were patients whose primary liver carcinoma was treated by surgical resection. With around 520 ng total RNA as template and a constant-region primer, TCR beta cDNA was made. Slightly modified ARM-PCR served as the procedure for the TCR beta libraries. These libraries came from three rounds of nested multiplex PCR. The opening two PCR rounds, approximately 10 cycles each, paired TRBV1-TRBV30 forward primers with a C-beta reverse primer. TCRdb reprocessed the multiplex PCR reads with MiXCR, giving one entry per CDR3 protein. The table shows some 190,000 distinct CDR3 sequences, with just under 85% occurring only once.

The record originates from a study of tumor-infiltrating lymphocytes in primary liver carcinoma. Study-wide findings and caveats: Pairs comparing tumor with adjacent tissue or blood overlapped less than pairs drawn from tumor regions.

Germline V gene data show CDR1 as MNHNY and CDR2 as SVGAGI (reference sequence). There are 14 residues in the CDR3. The chain links TRBV6-6 to TRBJ2-7, with TRBD2 as a possible D gene (5 bases). The sample taken for sequencing was tumor tissue from primary liver carcinoma. This clonotype originated in a man in his forties with primary liver carcinoma and hepatitis B virus infection. CDR3 protein: CASSLDFDYYEQDF. As DNA, the CDR3 is TGTGCCAGCAGTTTGGACTTTGATTATTACGAGCAGGACTTC.